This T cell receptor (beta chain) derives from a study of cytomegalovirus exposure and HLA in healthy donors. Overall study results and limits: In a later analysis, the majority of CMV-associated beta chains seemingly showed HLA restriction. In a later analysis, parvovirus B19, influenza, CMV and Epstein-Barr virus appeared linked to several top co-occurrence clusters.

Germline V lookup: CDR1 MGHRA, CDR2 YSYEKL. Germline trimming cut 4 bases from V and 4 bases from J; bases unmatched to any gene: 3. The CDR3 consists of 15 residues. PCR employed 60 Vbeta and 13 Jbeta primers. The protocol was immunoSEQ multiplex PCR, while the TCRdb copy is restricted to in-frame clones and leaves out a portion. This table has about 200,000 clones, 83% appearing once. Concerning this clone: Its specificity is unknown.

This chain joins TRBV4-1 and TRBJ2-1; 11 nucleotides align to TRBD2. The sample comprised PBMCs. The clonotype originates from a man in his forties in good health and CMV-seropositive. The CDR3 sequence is CASSRLAGNYNEQFF. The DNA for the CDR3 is TGCGCCAGCAGCCGACTAGCGGGGAATTACAATGAGCAGTTCTTC.